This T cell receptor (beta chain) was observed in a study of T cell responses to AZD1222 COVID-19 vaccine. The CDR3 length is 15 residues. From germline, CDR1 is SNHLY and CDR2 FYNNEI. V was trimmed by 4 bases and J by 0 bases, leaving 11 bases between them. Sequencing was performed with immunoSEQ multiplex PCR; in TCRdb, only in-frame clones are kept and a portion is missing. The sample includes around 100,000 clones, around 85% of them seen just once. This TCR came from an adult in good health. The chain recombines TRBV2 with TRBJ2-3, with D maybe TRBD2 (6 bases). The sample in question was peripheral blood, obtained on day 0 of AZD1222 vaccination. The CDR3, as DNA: TGTGCCAGCAGTGTGGGACTTACTAGCACAGATACGCAGTATTTT. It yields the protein CASSVGLTSTDTQYF.